This TCR beta chain comes out of a study of cytomegalovirus exposure and HLA in healthy donors. Primers: 60 Vbeta forward and 13 Jbeta reverse. The repertoire was sequenced with immunoSEQ multiplex PCR; TCRdb's copy has only in-frame clones and lacks some. The repertoire holds under 65,000 clones, approximately 77% seen once, with approximately 3% in the top ten. Study results and caveats: Sequencing likely produced, as an artifact, a cluster of highly shared sequence variants. Cytomegalovirus association was listed for approximately 150 TCR beta chains.

Details on this clone: Its antigen remains unidentified.

Sequenced input: PBMCs. The sequence was collected from a woman in her late teens or twenties in good health and CMV-seronegative.

CDR3 coding DNA: TGCAGTGCGCCTCGTAGTAACGAGCAGTACTTC. This sequence encodes CSAPRSNEQYF. The V gene is TRBV20-1, the J gene TRBJ2-5; no clear D. The J call could be wrong; TRBJ2-7 is a better fit for the DNA end. The CDR3 has 11 residues. Per the germline V gene, CDR1 is DFQATT and CDR2 is SNEGSKA (reference sequence).